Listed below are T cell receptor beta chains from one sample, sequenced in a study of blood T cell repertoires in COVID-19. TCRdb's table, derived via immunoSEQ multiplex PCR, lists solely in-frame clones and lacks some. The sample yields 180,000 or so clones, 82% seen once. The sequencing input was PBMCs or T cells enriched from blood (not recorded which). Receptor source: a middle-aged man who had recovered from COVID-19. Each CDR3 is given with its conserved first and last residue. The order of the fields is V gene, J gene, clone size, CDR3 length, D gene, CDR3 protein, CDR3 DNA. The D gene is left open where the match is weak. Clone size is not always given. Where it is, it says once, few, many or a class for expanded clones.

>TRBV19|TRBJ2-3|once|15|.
CASSIGDYHTDTQYF
TGTGCCAGTAGTATTGGAGACTACCACACAGATACGCAGTATTTT
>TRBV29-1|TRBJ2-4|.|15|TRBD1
CSVEASGTGFFIQYF
TGCAGCGTTGAAGCCTCCGGGACAGGGTTTTTCATTCAGTACTTC
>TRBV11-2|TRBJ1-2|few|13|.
CASSLDRTDGYTF
TGTGCCAGCAGCTTAGATAGGACAGATGGCTACACCTTC
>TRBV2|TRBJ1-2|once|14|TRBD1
CASNRDRGAGGYTF
TGTGCCAGCAACCGGGACAGGGGTGCAGGTGGCTACACCTTC
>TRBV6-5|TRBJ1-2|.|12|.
CASSPRGYGYTF
TGTGCCAGCAGTCCGCGGGGTTATGGCTACACCTTC
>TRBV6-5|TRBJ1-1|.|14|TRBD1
CASNTGGVDTEAFF
TGTGCCAGCAATACAGGGGGCGTTGACACTGAAGCTTTCTTT
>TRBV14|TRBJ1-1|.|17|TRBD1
CASSHQGAITWNTEAFF
TGTGCCAGCAGCCACCAGGGGGCTATAACGTGGAACACTGAAGCTTTCTTT
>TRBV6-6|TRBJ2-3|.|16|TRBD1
CASSYSRGQGLDTQYF
TGTGCCAGCAGTTACTCGAGAGGACAGGGGTTGGATACGCAGTATTTT
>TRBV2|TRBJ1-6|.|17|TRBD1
CASSESRGRDRRSPLHF
TGTGCCAGCAGTGAAAGCAGGGGGCGCGACAGGCGGTCACCCCTCCACTTT
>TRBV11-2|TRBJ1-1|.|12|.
CASSLVGLEAFF
TGTGCCAGCAGCTTAGTTGGCCTTGAAGCTTTCTTT
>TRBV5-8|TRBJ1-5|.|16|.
CASSFRQSSSNQPQHF
TGTGCCAGCAGCTTCAGACAGTCCTCTAGCAATCAGCCCCAGCATTTT
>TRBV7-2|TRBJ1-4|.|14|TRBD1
CASSLGQGNEKLFF
TGTGCCAGCAGCTTGGGACAGGGTAATGAAAAACTGTTTTTT
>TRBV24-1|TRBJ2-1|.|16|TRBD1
CATSDSVGTVYNEQFF
TGTGCCACCAGTGATTCAGTTGGGACAGTATACAATGAGCAGTTCTTC
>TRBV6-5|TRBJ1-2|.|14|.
CASSYAQGTYGYTF
TGTGCCAGCAGTTACGCACAGGGAACCTATGGCTACACCTTC
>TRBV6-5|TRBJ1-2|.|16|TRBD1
CASSYSGQGVGYGYTF
TGTGCCAGCAGTTACTCGGGACAGGGGGTGGGCTATGGCTACACCTTC
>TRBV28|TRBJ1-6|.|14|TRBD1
CASSSTGLGSPLHF
TGTGCCAGCAGTTCGACAGGGTTGGGGTCACCCCTCCACTTT
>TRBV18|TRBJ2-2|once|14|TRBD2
CASSSGLAIGELFF
TGTGCCAGCTCATCGGGACTAGCCATCGGGGAGCTGTTTTTT
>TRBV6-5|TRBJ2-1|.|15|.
CASSRPVGRSNEQFF
TGTGCCAGCAGTCGTCCTGTGGGGCGTAGCAATGAGCAGTTCTTC
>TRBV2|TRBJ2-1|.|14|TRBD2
CASASGTSNNEQFF
TGTGCCAGCGCATCCGGGACTAGTAACAATGAGCAGTTCTTC
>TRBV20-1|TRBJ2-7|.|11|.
CSASGSYEQYF
TGCAGTGCTAGCGGGAGCTACGAGCAGTACTTC
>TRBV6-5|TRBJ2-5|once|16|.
CASSYPQANGQETQYF
TGTGCCAGCAGTTACCCTCAGGCAAATGGGCAAGAGACCCAGTACTTC
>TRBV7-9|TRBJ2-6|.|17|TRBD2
CASSFGGGSSGANVLTF
TGTGCCAGCAGCTTCGGCGGGGGATCCTCTGGGGCCAACGTCCTGACTTTC
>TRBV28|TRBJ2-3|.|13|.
CASSMMRADTQYF
TGTGCCAGCAGTATGATGAGGGCAGATACGCAGTATTTT
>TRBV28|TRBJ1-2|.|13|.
CASSLDRFYGYTF
TGTGCCAGCAGCTTAGACAGGTTCTATGGCTACACCTTC
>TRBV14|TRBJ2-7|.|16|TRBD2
CASSQKTSGRSYEQYF
TGTGCCAGCAGCCAGAAAACTAGCGGGAGGAGTTACGAGCAGTACTTC
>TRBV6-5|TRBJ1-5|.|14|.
CASRLQGFNQPQHF
TGTGCCAGCAGACTCCAGGGATTCAATCAGCCCCAGCATTTT
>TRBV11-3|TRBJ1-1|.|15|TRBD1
CASSRDSQMNTEAFF
TGTGCCAGCAGCCGGGACAGTCAAATGAACACTGAAGCTTTCTTT
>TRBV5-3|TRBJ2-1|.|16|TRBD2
CARSSGPGLAGGEQFF
TGTGCCAGAAGCTCCGGCCCCGGACTAGCGGGAGGCGAGCAGTTCTTC
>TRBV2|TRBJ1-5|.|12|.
CASSGGGQPQHF
TGTGCCAGCAGTGGGGGCGGTCAGCCCCAGCATTTT
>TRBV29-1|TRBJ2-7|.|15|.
CSVEAGSPPSYEQYF
TGCAGCGTTGAAGCTGGGAGCCCTCCCTCCTACGAGCAGTACTTC
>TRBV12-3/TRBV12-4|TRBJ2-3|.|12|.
CASSFGGDTQYF
TGTGCCAGCAGTTTTGGAGGAGATACGCAGTATTTT
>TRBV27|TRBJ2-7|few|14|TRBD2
CASSLYGRAIEQYF
TGTGCCAGCAGTTTATACGGGAGGGCTATCGAGCAGTACTTC
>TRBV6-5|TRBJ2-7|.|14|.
CASMLGGGPYEQYF
TGTGCCAGCATGTTGGGGGGAGGACCCTACGAGCAGTACTTC
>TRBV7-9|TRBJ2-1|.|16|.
CASRTVDSSPYNEQFF
TGTGCCAGCAGGACAGTAGACTCGAGCCCGTACAATGAGCAGTTCTTC
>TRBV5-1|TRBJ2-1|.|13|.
CASSLRQGDEQFF
TGCGCCAGCAGCTTGCGTCAGGGTGATGAGCAGTTCTTC
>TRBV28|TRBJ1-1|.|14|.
CASSLLGRGTEAFF
TGTGCCAGCAGTTTACTGGGGCGGGGCACTGAAGCTTTCTTT
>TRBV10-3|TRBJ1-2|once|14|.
CAIKLQGGLSGYTF
TGTGCCATCAAGTTACAGGGAGGGTTATCTGGCTACACCTTC
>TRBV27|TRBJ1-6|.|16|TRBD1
CASSSKAGGGNSPLHF
TGTGCCAGCAGTTCAAAGGCAGGGGGAGGTAATTCACCCCTCCACTTT
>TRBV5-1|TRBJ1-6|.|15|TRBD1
CASSPGQGVNSPLHF
TGCGCCAGCAGCCCGGGACAGGGAGTAAATTCACCCCTCCACTTT
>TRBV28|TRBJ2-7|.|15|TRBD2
CASSPWGGRSYEQYF
TGTGCCAGCAGTCCGTGGGGAGGGAGGTCCTACGAGCAGTACTTC
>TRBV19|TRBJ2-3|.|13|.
CASSIQVGDTQYF
TGTGCCAGTAGTATACAGGTTGGTGATACGCAGTATTTT
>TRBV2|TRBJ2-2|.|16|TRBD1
CASRLDRGRGTGELFF
TGTGCCAGCAGGTTGGACAGGGGGCGCGGGACCGGGGAGCTGTTTTTT
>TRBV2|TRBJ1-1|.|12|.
CASNAGNTEAFF
TGTGCCAGCAACGCCGGTAACACTGAAGCTTTCTTT
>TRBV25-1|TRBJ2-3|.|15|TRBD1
CASSPPGTGTDTQYF
TGTGCCAGCAGTCCCCCCGGGACAGGGACCGATACGCAGTATTTT
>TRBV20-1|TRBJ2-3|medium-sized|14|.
CSASVQGQTDTQYF
TGCAGTGCTAGTGTGCAGGGCCAGACAGATACGCAGTATTTT
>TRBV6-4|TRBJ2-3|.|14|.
CASSERASTDTQYF
TGTGCCAGCAGTGAGCGGGCTAGCACAGATACGCAGTATTTT
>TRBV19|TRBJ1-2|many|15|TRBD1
CASKSGTGPRYGYTF
TGTGCGAGTAAATCCGGGACAGGGCCGAGGTATGGCTACACCTTC
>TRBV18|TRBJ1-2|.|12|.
CASSPMDSGYTF
TGTGCCAGCTCACCAATGGACAGCGGCTACACCTTC
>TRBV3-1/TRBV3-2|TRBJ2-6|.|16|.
CASSQTTRAGANVLTF
TGTGCCAGCAGCCAAACGACCAGGGCTGGGGCCAACGTCCTGACTTTC
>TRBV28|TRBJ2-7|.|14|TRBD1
CASNPPGQYYEQYF
TGTGCCAGCAATCCCCCGGGACAGTACTACGAGCAGTACTTC
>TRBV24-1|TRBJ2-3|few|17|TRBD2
CATSDPLDRGGTDTQYF
TGTGCCACCAGTGACCCATTGGACCGGGGGGGCACAGATACGCAGTATTTT
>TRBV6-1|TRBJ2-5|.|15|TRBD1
CASSEAGTGGETQYF
TGTGCCAGCAGTGAGGCCGGGACAGGGGGGGAGACCCAGTACTTC
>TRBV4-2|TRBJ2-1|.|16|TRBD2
CASSQPAGGRDVEQFF
TGTGCCAGCAGCCAGCCAGCGGGGGGGCGGGACGTTGAGCAGTTCTTC